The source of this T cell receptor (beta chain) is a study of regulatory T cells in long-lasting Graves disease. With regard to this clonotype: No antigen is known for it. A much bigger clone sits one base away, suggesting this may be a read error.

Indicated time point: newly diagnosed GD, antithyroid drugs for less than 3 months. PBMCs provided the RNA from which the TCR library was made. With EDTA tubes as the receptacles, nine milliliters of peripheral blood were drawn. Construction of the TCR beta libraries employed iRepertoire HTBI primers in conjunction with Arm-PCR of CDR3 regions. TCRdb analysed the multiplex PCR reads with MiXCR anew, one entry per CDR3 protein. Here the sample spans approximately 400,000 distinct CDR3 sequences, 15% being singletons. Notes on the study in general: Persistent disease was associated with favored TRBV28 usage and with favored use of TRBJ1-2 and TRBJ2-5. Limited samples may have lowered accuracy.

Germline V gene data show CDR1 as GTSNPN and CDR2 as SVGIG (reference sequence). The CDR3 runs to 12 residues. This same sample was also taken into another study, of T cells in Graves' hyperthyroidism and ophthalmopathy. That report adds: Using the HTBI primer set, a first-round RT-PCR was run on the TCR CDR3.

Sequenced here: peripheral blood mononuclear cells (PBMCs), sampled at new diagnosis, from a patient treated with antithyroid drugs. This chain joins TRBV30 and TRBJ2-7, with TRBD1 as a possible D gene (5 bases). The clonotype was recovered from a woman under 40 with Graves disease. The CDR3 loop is CAWDSGVYEQHF. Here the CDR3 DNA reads TGTGCCTGGGACAGTGGCGTGTACGAGCAGCACTTC.